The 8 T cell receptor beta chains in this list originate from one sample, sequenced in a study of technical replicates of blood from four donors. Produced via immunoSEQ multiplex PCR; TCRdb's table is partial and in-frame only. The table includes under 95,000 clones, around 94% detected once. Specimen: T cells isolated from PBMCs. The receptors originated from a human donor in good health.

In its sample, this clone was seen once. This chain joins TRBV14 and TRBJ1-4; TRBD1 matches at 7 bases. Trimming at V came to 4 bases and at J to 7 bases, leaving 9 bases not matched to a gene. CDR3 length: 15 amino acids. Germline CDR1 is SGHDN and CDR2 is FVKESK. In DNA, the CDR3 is TGTGCCAGCAGCCGTCCGGGACAGTTGGGTGAAAAACTGTTTTTT. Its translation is CASSRPGQLGEKLFF.

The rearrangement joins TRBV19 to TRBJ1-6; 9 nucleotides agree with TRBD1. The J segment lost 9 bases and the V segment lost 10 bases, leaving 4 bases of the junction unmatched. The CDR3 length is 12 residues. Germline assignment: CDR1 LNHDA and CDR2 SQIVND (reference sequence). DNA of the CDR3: TGTGCCACCGGGGACAGGGCTTCACCCCTCCACTTT. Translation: CATGDRASPLHF.

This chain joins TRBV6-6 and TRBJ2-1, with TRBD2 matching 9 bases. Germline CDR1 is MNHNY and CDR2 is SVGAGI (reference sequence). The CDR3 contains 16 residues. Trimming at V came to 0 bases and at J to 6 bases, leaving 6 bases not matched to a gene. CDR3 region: CASSYSIAGEANEQFF. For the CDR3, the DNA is TGTGCCAGCAGTTACTCTATAGCGGGGGAGGCCAATGAGCAGTTCTTC.

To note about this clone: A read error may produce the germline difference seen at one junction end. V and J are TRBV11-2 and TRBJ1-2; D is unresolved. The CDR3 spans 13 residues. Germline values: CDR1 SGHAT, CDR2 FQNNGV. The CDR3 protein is CASSLIDNHGYTF. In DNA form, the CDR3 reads TGTGCCAGCAGCTTGATAGATAACCATGGCTACACCTTC.

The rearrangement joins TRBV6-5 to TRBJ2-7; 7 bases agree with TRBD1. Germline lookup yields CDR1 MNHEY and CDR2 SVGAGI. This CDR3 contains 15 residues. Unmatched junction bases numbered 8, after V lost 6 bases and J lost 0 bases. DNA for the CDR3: TGTGCCAGCAGCCAGGACAGGTCTCTCTCCTACGAGCAGTACTTC. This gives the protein CASSQDRSLSYEQYF.

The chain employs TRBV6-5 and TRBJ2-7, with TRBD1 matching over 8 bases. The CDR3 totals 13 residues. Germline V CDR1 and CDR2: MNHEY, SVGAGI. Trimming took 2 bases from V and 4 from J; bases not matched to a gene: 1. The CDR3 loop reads CASSYRTGYEQYF. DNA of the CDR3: TGTGCCAGCAGTTACCGGACAGGGTACGAGCAGTACTTC.

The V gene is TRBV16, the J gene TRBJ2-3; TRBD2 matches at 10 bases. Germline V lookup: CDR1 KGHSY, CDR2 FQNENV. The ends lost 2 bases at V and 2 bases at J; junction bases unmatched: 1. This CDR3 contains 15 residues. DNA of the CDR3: TGTGCCAGCAGCCAACTAGCGGGGGCCACAGATACGCAGTATTTT. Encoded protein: CASSQLAGATDTQYF.

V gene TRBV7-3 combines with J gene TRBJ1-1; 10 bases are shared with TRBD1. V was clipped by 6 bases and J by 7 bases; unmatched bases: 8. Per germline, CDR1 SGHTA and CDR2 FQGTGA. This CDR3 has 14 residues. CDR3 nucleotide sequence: TGTGCCAGCAGTAATCGACAGGGGGCTATTGAAGCTTTCTTT. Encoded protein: CASSNRQGAIEAFF.